These 12 T cell receptor beta chains share one sample of origin, sequenced in a study of control samples from healthy donors and cancer patients. Assay used: immunoSEQ multiplex PCR; TCRdb lists only in-frame clones, some missing. This sample's table has some 180,000 clones. Material: blood. The receptors shown here come from a woman younger than 45 in good health.

The chain has TRBV11-3 and TRBJ2-1; D possibly corresponds to TRBD2 (5 bases). Germline CDR1 SGHNT, CDR2 YENEEA. V was pared by 5 bases and J by 6 bases, with 14 bases between. CDR3 length equals 14 residues. CDR3: CASSQRTVPNEQFF. DNA of the CDR3: TGTGCCAGCAGCCAAAGGACTGTACCCAATGAGCAGTTCTTC.

The chain joins TRBV28 to TRBJ2-7; no definite D call. Germline CDR1 is MDHEN and CDR2 is SYDVKM. V shed 7 bases and J shed 2 bases, with 9 bases lying between them. The CDR3 totals 12 residues. The CDR3 sequence is CASTSFTYEQYF. In nucleotides, the CDR3 is TGTGCCAGCACGAGTTTCACCTACGAGCAGTACTTC.

This chain connects TRBV7-2 to TRBJ2-3; 7 bases are a match to TRBD2. Per germline, CDR1 SGHTA and CDR2 FQGNSA. This CDR3 has 14 residues. The V segment lost 2 bases and the J segment 6 bases; nucleotides outside the gene matches: 5. The CDR3: CASSLSSGEDTQYF. CDR3 bases: TGTGCCAGCAGCTTATCCAGCGGGGAGGATACGCAGTATTTT. Variable domain in full (rest from reference TRBV7-2 and TRBJ2-3): GAGVSQSPSNKVTEKGKDVELRCDPISGHTALYWYRQSLGQGLEFLIYFQGNSAPDKSGLPSDRFSAERTGGSVSTLTIQRTQQEDSAVYLCASSLSSGEDTQYFGPGTRLTVL.

This chain uses TRBV27 with TRBJ1-1; D not resolved. Germline CDR1 MNHEY, CDR2 SMNVEV (reference sequence). The CDR3 consists of 15 residues. Trimming left V 3 bases short and J 0 bases short, with 11 bases between. In DNA form, the CDR3 reads TGTGCCAGCAGTTTCCGGGGAGGGATGAACACTGAAGCTTTCTTT. Translated: CASSFRGGMNTEAFF.

The V gene is TRBV2, the J gene TRBJ1-6, with 7 bases lining up with TRBD1. Looked up from germline, CDR1 is SNHLY and CDR2 is FYNNEI. V was pared by 7 bases and J by 9 bases, with 15 bases of the junction left unmatched. This CDR3 contains 16 residues. CDR3 in amino acids: CASTIRDSSFGSPLHF. The CDR3 coding sequence is TGTGCCAGCACTATTAGGGACAGCTCCTTCGGTTCACCCCTCCACTTT.

DNA for the CDR3: TGTGCCAGCAGTTACGAGGGGGCGAGTCAGCCCCAGCATTTT. Its translation is CASSYEGASQPQHF. The chain carries TRBV6-2 or TRBV6-3 and TRBJ1-5, with 7 bases lining up with TRBD1. The germline gives CDR1 MNHEY, CDR2 SVGEGT. The CDR3 is 14 amino acids. The V segment lost 2 bases and the J segment 6 bases; nucleotides outside the gene matches: 4.

The chain has TRBV10-3 and TRBJ1-6; possible D gene TRBD1, 6 bases. Deletions cut 2 bases from V and 7 bases from J, with 9 bases between. CDR1 and CDR2 (germline): ENHRY, SYGVKD. The CDR3 spans 14 residues. The CDR3: CAISEGGGNSPLHF. In DNA form, the CDR3 reads TGTGCCATCAGTGAGGGGGGGGGCAATTCACCCCTCCACTTT.

The chain carries TRBV27 and TRBJ2-1; 11 bases are shared with TRBD2. Germline CDR1 reads MNHEY; CDR2 reads SMNVEV (reference sequence). CDR3 length equals 15 residues. V trimming: 4 bases; J trimming: 9 bases; junction bases outside the gene matches: 8. DNA for the CDR3: TGTGCCAGCAGTTCCTATAGCGGGGGGGCGGCTGAGCAGTTCTTC. It specifies CASSSYSGGAAEQFF.

CDR3 sequence: CASSFGGRIVDEQYF. For the CDR3, the DNA is TGTGCCAGCAGCTTCGGGGGCCGAATAGTCGACGAGCAGTACTTC. The gene calls are TRBV7-2 and TRBJ2-7; either TRBD1 or TRBD2 may supply D (6 bases each). Germline V lookup: CDR1 SGHTA, CDR2 FQGNSA. The ends were cut back, 3 bases at V and 5 bases at J, with 17 bases in the middle. The CDR3 is 15 amino acids.

This chain links TRBV19 with TRBJ1-2; weak D call: TRBD1 (5 bases). The CDR3 is 13 residues long. With 8 bases removed from V and 8 bases from J, the gap between germline ends came to 18 bases. Looked up from germline, CDR1 is LNHDA and CDR2 is SQIVND (reference sequence). The CDR3: CASRIQGAYGYTF. Written as DNA, the CDR3 is TGTGCCAGTCGCATCCAAGGGGCTTACGGCTACACCTTC.

The V and J genes are TRBV4-1 and TRBJ1-1; 7 nucleotides match TRBD1. V shed 1 base, J shed 7 bases, and the junction held 6 bases outside the gene matches. CDR3 length: 14 amino acids. CDR1 is MGHRA and CDR2 is YSYEKL in the germline V gene. CDR3 DNA sequence: TGCGCCAGCAGCCAAGGGAGGGGGCGGGGTGAAGCTTTCTTT. As protein: CASSQGRGRGEAFF.

The chain links TRBV4-1 to TRBJ2-1; TRBD2 agrees at 8 bases. Germline V gene lookup returns CDR1 MGHRA and CDR2 YSYEKL. The V segment lost 2 bases and the J segment 7 bases; nucleotides outside the gene matches: 4. CDR3 length: 14 residues. CDR3 DNA sequence: TGCGCCAGCAGCCAAACGGGGGGGAGTAATGAGCAGTTCTTC. This gives the protein CASSQTGGSNEQFF.